This T cell receptor (beta chain) originates from a study of cytomegalovirus exposure and HLA in healthy donors. The PCR made use of 60 Vbeta and 13 Jbeta primers. The assay was immunoSEQ multiplex PCR, and TCRdb's table has in-frame clones only and misses some. Of about 130,000 clones listed, less than 75% are singletons. The CDR3 length is 14 residues. CDR1 is MNHNS, CDR2 SASEGT, per germline. V lost 8 bases, J lost 1 base, and 7 bases stayed unmatched. The material sequenced was PBMCs. The J gene is TRBJ1-2, the V gene TRBV6-1; 7 positions agree with TRBD1. The TCR sequence derives from a woman between 35 and 50 years old in good health and CMV-seropositive. CDR3 in amino acids: CASYRAGGNYGYTF. The CDR3 region has the DNA TGTGCCAGCTATCGGGCAGGGGGTAACTATGGCTACACCTTC.